This T cell receptor beta chain was sequenced in a study of T cell responses to AZD1222 COVID-19 vaccine. Whole-study results and caveats: Reportedly, close to half of spike-specific TCRs are directed against unmutated variant regions. Only a handful of AZD1222 recipients were seropositive at baseline. Sampling that yielded the repertoires occurred only after the peak T cell response. A mostly white British donor set with more females was recruited, and clonal diversity was possibly underestimated.

As regards this clone: Its cognate antigen is unknown.

Germline V gives CDR1 MGHRA, CDR2 YSYEKL. V lost 1 base and J 0 bases, leaving 10 bases between the germline ends. This CDR3 is built from 16 residues. Method: immunoSEQ multiplex PCR; TCRdb's copy keeps in-frame clones and lacks some. The sample lists 150,000 to 200,000 clones; around 91% were seen once. The chain uses TRBV4-1 and TRBJ1-5; perhaps TRBD1 as D (6 bases). The source of this sequence is an adult in good health. The sample here was peripheral blood, taken on day 0 of AZD1222 vaccination. This CDR3 reads CASSQVWTDSNQPQHF. CDR3 nucleotide sequence: TGCGCCAGCAGCCAAGTTTGGACAGATAGCAATCAGCCCCAGCATTTT.